Listed below are T cell receptor beta chains from one sample, sequenced in a study of a mutant IDH1 vaccine in newly diagnosed glioma. Method: immunoSEQ multiplex PCR; TCRdb's copy keeps in-frame clones and lacks some. The repertoire holds about 67,000 clones, with 84% as singletons. These receptors lack a known antigen. Sequenced material: PBMCs, taken from a glioma patient whose treatment included an IDH1 peptide vaccine. The origin of the receptors is a man between 18 and 35 years old with glioma. CDR3s include the opening cysteine and the closing phenylalanine or tryptophan. The D gene is left open where the match is weak. Clone sizes are given selectively: once, few, many, or a class where the clone is expanded.

J,size,V,D,CDR3,DNA
TRBJ1-3,few,TRBV9,NA,CASSSEVTYGNTIYF,TGTGCCAGCAGCTCAGAGGTGACCTATGGAAACACCATATATTTT
TRBJ2-7,NA,TRBV30,NA,CAWSAQISYEQYF,TGTGCCTGGAGTGCACAGATCTCCTACGAGCAGTACTTC
TRBJ2-7,NA,TRBV9,TRBD1,CASSGGETGDVLVEQYF,TGTGCCAGCAGCGGGGGGGAGACAGGGGACGTCCTAGTCGAGCAGTACTTC
TRBJ1-2,NA,TRBV30,TRBD1,CAWMGYGDRGYGYTF,TGTGCCTGGATGGGTTATGGGGACAGGGGGTATGGCTACACCTTC
TRBJ1-3,NA,TRBV2,NA,CASSDGWGNTIYF,TGTGCCAGCAGTGACGGATGGGGAAACACCATATATTTT
TRBJ1-2,NA,TRBV5-4,TRBD1,CASSLRGRRVEYGYTF,TGTGCCAGCAGTCTAAGGGGGCGCAGGGTTGAGTATGGCTACACCTTC
TRBJ2-1,once,TRBV10-3,TRBD2,CAISESTGGTSYNEQFF,TGTGCCATCAGTGAGTCGACGGGAGGCACGTCCTACAATGAGCAGTTCTTC
TRBJ1-1,NA,TRBV18,NA,CASSPEQGPNTEAFF,TGTGCCAGCTCACCTGAACAGGGCCCGAACACTGAAGCTTTCTTT
TRBJ1-4,NA,TRBV5-1,NA,CASRSAPTNEKLFF,TGCGCCAGCAGATCAGCACCAACTAATGAAAAACTGTTTTTT
TRBJ1-5,NA,TRBV6-1,TRBD1,CASSGQGVSREHF,TGTGCCAGCAGTGGACAGGGGGTAAGTCGGGAGCATTTT
TRBJ1-2,NA,TRBV6-5,NA,CASSYSAGEVYGYTF,TGTGCCAGCAGTTACTCGGCAGGGGAGGTCTATGGCTACACCTTC
TRBJ1-1,NA,TRBV5-4,NA,CASSFIGTEAFF,TGTGCCAGCAGCTTTATAGGAACCGAAGCTTTCTTT
TRBJ2-7,NA,TRBV28,TRBD1,CASSSLGTGSYEQYF,TGTGCCAGCAGTTCCCTAGGGACAGGATCTTACGAGCAGTACTTC
TRBJ1-5,NA,TRBV19,TRBD1,CASRGLGQGPRPQHF,TGTGCCAGTAGGGGCCTCGGACAGGGCCCAAGACCCCAGCATTTT
TRBJ1-6,NA,TRBV10-3,NA,CAISESINSPLHF,TGTGCCATCAGTGAGTCGATTAATTCACCCCTCCACTTT
TRBJ1-3,NA,TRBV7-9,TRBD1,CARGQGTGNTIYF,TGTGCCAGAGGACAGGGGACCGGAAACACCATATATTTT
TRBJ2-2,NA,TRBV2,NA,CASRASETGELFF,TGTGCCAGCCGGGCGTCAGAGACCGGGGAGCTGTTTTTT
TRBJ2-1,once,TRBV6-5,NA,CASSARDGSYNEQFF,TGTGCCAGCAGCGCCCGGGACGGGTCCTACAATGAGCAGTTCTTC
TRBJ2-5,NA,TRBV7-2,NA,CASSVRGGETQYF,TGTGCCAGCAGCGTCAGGGGGGGGGAGACCCAGTACTTC
TRBJ1-1,NA,TRBV5-6,NA,CASSAYTYEAFF,TGTGCCAGCAGCGCATATACATATGAAGCTTTCTTT
TRBJ2-1,NA,TRBV5-8,TRBD2,CASSWGLAGGDEQFF,TGTGCCAGCAGCTGGGGGTTAGCGGGAGGCGATGAGCAGTTCTTC
TRBJ2-5,NA,TRBV15,NA,CATSRDQSRPETQYF,TGTGCCACCAGCAGAGATCAGAGTCGCCCGGAGACCCAGTACTTC
TRBJ1-2,NA,TRBV4-3,NA,CASSQLPGPSGYGYTF,TGCGCCAGCAGCCAACTTCCGGGACCCTCGGGCTATGGCTACACCTTC
TRBJ1-2,once,TRBV20-1,NA,CSASNYGYTF,TGCAGTGCTAGCAACTATGGCTACACCTTC
TRBJ1-2,NA,TRBV9,TRBD1,CASSGTGTVFYGYTF,TGTGCCAGCAGCGGCACCGGGACAGTCTTCTATGGCTACACCTTC
TRBJ2-7,NA,TRBV7-8,NA,CASSLMYEQYF,TGTGCCAGCAGCTTAATGTACGAGCAGTACTTC
TRBJ2-1,few,TRBV5-4,NA,CASSLKSRNEQFF,TGTGCCAGCAGCTTGAAGTCCCGGAATGAGCAGTTCTTC
TRBJ1-1,NA,TRBV7-9,NA,CASLFGGAPTEAFF,TGTGCCAGCTTGTTTGGAGGGGCGCCCACTGAAGCTTTCTTT
TRBJ1-1,NA,TRBV27,NA,CASSNPGGREAFF,TGTGCCAGCAGTAATCCCGGGGGCAGAGAAGCTTTCTTT
TRBJ2-3,NA,TRBV7-9,NA,CASSLSGGDTDTQYF,TGTGCCAGCAGCTTATCAGGGGGGGACACAGATACGCAGTATTTT
TRBJ1-1,few,TRBV21-1,NA,CASSKEEEEAFF,TGTGCCAGCAGCAAAGAGGAAGAGGAAGCTTTCTTT
TRBJ1-5,NA,TRBV5-1,NA,CASSVGRDQPQHF,TGCGCCAGCAGCGTAGGAAGGGATCAGCCCCAGCATTTT